This T cell receptor beta chain comes out of a study of OX40 agonist ivuxolimab in advanced cancers. Clones were read by immunoSEQ multiplex PCR, and TCRdb kept only the in-frame ones, dropping some. The sample contains 25,000 to 30,000 clones, approximately 86% of which appear only once. V lost 4 bases and J lost 6, with 13 bases in between. This CDR3 region has 13 residues. Per germline, CDR1 GTSNPN and CDR2 SVGIG (reference sequence). The V and J genes are TRBV30 and TRBJ1-3; TRBD1 is a possible D gene (6 bases). This clonotype was obtained from an adult with an advanced solid tumor such as melanoma, head and neck, liver or kidney cancer. Sample: CD4+ or CD8+ T cells sorted from blood, taken in a trial of the OX40 agonist ivuxolimab. CDR3 loop: CAWTSGGLNTIYF. DNA for the CDR3: TGTGCCTGGACCAGTGGGGGGCTAAACACCATATATTTT. Supplemented by reference TRBV30 and TRBJ1-3, the full variable domain reads SQTIHQWPATLVQPVGSPLSLECTVEGTSNPNLYWYRQAAGRGLQLLFYSVGIGQISSEVPQNLSASRPQDRQFILSSKKLLLSDSGFYLCAWTSGGLNTIYFGEGSWLTVV.